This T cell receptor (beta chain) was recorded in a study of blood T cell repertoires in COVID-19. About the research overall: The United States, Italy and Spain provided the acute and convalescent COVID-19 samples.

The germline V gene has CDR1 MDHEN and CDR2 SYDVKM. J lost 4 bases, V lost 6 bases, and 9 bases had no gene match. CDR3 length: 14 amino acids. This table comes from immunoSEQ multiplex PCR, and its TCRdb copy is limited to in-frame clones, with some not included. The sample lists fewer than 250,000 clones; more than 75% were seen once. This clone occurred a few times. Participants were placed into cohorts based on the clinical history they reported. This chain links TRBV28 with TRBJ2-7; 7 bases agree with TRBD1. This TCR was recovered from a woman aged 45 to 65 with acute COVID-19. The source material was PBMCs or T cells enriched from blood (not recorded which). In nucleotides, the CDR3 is TGTGCCAGCAGCCCCCCCACAGGGGTATACGAGCAGTACGTC. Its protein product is CASSPPTGVYEQYV.